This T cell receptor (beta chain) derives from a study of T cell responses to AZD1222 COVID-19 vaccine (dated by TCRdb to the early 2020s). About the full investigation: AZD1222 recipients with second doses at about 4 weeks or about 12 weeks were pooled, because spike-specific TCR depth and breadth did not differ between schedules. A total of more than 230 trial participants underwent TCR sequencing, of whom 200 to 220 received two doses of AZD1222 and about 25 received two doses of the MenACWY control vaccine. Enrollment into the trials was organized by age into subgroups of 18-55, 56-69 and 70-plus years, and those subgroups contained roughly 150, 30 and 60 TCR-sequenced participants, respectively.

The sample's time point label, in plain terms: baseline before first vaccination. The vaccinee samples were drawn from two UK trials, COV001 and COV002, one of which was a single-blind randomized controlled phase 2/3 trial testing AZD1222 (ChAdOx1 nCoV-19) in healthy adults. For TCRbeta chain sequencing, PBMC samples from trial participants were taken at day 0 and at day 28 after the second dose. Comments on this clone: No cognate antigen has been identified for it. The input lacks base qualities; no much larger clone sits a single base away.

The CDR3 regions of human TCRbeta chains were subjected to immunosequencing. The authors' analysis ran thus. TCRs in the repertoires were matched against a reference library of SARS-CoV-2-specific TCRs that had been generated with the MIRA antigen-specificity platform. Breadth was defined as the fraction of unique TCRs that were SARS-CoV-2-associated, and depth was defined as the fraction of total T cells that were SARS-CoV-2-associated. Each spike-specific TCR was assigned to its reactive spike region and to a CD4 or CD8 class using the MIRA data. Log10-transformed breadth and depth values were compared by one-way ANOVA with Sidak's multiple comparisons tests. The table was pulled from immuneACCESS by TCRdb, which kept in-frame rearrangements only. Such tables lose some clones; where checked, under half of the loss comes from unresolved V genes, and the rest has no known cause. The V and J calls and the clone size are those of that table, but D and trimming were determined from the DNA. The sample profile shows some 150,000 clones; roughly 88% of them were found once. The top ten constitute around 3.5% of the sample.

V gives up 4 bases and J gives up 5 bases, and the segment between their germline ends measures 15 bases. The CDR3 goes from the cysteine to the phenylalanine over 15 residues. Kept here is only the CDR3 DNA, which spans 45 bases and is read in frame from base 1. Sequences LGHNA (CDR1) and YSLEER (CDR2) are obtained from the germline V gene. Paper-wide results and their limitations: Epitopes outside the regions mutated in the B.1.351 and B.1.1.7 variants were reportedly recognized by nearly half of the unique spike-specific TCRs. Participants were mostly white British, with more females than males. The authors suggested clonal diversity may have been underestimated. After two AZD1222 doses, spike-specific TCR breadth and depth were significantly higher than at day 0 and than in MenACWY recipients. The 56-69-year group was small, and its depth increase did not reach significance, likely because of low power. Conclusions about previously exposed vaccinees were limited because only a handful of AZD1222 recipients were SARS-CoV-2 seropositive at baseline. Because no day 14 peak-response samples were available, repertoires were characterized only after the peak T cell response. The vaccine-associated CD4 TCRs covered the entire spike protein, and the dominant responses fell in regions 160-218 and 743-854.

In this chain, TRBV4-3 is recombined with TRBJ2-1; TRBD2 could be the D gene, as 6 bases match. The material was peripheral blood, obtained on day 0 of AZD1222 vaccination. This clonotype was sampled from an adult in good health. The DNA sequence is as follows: TGCGCCAGCAGCCGGGTAATAGCGGACAACAATGAGCAGTTCTTC. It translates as CASSRVIADNNEQFF.